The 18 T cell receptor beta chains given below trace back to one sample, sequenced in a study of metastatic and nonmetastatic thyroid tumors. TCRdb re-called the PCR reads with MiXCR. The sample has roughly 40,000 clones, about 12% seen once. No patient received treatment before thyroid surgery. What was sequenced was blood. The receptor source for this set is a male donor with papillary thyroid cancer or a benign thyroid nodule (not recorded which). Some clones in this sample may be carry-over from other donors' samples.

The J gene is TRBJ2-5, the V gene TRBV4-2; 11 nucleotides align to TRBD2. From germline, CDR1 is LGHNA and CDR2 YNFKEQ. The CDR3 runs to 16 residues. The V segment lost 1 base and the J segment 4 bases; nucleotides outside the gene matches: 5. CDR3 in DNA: TGTGCCAGCAGCCAAGCAACTAGCGGGAGCCCAGAGACCCAGTACTTC. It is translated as CASSQATSGSPETQYF.

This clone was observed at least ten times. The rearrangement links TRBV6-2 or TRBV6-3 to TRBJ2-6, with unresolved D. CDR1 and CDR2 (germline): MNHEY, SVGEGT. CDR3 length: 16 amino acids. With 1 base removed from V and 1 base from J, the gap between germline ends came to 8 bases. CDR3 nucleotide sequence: TGTGCCAGCAGTTACTTGACACCGTCTGGGGCCAACGTCCTGACTTTC. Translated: CASSYLTPSGANVLTF.

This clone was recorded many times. The CDR3 loop is CATSSQGNTEAFF. The CDR3 DNA is TGTGCCACCAGCAGTCAGGGGAACACTGAAGCTTTCTTT. The chain uses TRBV15 and TRBJ1-1; possible D gene TRBD1, 5 bases. The V end was cut by 3 bases, the J end by 1 base, with 6 bases between. The CDR3 is 13 amino acids. Germline V gives CDR1 LNHNV, CDR2 YYDKDF (reference sequence). Looking up the rest from reference TRBV15 and TRBJ1-1 gives the full variable domain: DAMVIQNPRYQVTQFGKPVTLSCSQTLNHNVMYWYQQKSSQAPKLLFHYYDKDFNNEADTPDNFQSRRPNTSFCFLDIRSPGLGDTAMYLCATSSQGNTEAFFGQGTRLTVV.

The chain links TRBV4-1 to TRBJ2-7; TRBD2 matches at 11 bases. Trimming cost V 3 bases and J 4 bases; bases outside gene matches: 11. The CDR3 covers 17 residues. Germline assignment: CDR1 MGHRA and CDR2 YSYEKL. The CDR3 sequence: CASSHPPGTSGSYEQYF. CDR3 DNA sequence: TGCGCCAGCAGCCATCCACCTGGGACTAGCGGCTCTTACGAGCAGTACTTC.

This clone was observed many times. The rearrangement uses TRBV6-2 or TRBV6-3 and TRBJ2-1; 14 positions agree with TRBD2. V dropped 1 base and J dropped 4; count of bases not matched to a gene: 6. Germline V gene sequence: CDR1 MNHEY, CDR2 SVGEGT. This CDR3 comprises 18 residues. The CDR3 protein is CASSYLGLAGALYNEQFF. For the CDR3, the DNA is TGTGCCAGCAGTTACTTGGGACTAGCGGGAGCTCTATACAATGAGCAGTTCTTC.

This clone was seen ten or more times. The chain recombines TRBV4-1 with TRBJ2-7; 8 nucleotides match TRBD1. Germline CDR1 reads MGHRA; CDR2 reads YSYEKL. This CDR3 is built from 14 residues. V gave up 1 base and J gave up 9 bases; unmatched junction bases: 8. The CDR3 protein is CASSQGPLTGVQYF. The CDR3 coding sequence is TGCGCCAGCAGCCAAGGCCCTTTGACAGGGGTGCAGTACTTC.

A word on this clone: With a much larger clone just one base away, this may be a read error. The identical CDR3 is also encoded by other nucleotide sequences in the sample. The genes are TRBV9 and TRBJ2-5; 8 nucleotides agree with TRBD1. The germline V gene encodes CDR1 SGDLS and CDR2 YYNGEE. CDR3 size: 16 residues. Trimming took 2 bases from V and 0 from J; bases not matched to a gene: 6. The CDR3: CASSVGETGDQETQYF. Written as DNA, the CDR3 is TGTGCCAGCAGCGTTGGTGAGACAGGGGACCAAGAGACCCAGTACTTC.

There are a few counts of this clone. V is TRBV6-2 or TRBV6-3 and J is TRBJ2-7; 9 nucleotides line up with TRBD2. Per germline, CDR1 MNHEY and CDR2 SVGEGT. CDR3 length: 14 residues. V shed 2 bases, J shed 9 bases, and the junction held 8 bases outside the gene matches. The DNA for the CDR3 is TGTGCCAGCAGTTACCCTAGCGGGATTCGGGGGCAGTACTTC. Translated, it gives CASSYPSGIRGQYF.

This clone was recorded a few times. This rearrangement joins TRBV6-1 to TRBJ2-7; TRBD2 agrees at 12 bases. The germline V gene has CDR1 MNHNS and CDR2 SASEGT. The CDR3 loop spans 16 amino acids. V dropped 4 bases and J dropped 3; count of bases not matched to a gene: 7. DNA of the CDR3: TGTGCCAGCAGTGGGAGGACTAGCGGGATAGGCTACGAGCAGTACTTC. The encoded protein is CASSGRTSGIGYEQYF.

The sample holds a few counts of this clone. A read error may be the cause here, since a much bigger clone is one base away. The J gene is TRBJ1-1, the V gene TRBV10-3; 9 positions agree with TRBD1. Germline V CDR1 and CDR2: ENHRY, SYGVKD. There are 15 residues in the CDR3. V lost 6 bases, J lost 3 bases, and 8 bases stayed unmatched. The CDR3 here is CAISGQGQLDTEAFF. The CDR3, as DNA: TGTGCCATCAGCGGACAGGGGCAATTGGACACTGAAGCTTTCTTT.

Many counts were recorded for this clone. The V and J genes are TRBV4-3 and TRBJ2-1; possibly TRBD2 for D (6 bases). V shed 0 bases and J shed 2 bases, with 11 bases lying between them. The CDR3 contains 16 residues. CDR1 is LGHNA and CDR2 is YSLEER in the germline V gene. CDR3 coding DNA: TGCGCCAGCAGCCAAGAATCGCGGGGCCCCTACAATGAGCAGTTCTTC. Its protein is CASSQESRGPYNEQFF.

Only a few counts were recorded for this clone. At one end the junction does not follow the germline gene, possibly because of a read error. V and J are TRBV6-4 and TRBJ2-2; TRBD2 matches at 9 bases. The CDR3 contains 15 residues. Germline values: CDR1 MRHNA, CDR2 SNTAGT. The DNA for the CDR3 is TGTGCCAGCAGAAGGCTAGCGGGGCTCACCGTGGAGCTGTTTTTT. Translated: CASRRLAGLTVELFF.

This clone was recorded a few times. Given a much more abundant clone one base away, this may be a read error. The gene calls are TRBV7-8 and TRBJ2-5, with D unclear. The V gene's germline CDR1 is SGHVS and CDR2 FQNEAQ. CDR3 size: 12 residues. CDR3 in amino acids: CASRMVVETQYF. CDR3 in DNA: TGTGCTAGCCGGATGGTCGTGGAGACCCAGTACTTC.

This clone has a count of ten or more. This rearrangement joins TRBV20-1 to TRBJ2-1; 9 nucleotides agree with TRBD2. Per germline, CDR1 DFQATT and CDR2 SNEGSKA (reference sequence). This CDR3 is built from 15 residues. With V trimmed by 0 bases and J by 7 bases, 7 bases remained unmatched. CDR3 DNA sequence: TGCAGTGCTAGAGATCAGAGGCGGGAGGGGAATGAGCAGTTCTTC. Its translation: CSARDQRREGNEQFF.

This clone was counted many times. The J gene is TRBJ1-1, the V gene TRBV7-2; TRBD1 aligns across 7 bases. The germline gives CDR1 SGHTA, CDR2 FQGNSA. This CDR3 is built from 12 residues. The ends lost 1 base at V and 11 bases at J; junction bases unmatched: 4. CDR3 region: CASSLGQGDAFF. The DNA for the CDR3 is TGTGCCAGCAGCTTAGGGCAGGGGGACGCTTTCTTT.

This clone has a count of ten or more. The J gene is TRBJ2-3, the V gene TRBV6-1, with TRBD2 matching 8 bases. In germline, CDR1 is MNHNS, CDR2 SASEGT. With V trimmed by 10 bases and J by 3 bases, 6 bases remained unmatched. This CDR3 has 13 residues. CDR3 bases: TGTGCCATCGTGAGCGGGAGAACAGATACGCAGTATTTT. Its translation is CAIVSGRTDTQYF.

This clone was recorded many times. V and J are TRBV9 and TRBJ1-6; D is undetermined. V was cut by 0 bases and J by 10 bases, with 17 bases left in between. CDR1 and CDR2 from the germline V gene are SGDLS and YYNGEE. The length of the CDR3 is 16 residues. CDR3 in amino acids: CASSVGPDGAESPLHF. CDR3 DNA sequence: TGTGCCAGCAGCGTAGGCCCGGACGGTGCGGAGTCACCCCTCCACTTT.

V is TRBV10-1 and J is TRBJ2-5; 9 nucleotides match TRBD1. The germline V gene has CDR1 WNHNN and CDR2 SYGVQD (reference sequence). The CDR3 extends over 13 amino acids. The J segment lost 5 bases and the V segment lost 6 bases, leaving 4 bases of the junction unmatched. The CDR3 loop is CASSSDRGETQYF. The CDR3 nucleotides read TGCGCCAGCAGCTCCGACAGGGGGGAGACCCAGTACTTC.